This TCR beta chain was profiled in a study of response to subunit inactivated influenza vaccine. Whole-study findings and limits: Authors suggested few new T cells are recruited by each seasonal influenza vaccination.

One entry per CDR3 protein, called by TCRdb with MiXCR from the RT-PCR reads. The table includes 430,000 or so distinct CDR3 sequences, around 9.9% detected once. Many counts were recorded for this clonotype. The antigen remains undetermined. This clonotype was sampled from a man aged 50 to 59 who received an inactivated influenza vaccine. The sample was PBMCs from blood, taken roughly 6 weeks after vaccination.

The DNA of the CDR3 is TGCAGTGGGTCGTCTCACGGGGGGCGCGGTACGCAGTATTTT. This encodes CSGSSHGGRGTQYF. This chain connects TRBV20-1 to TRBJ2-3; D might be TRBD2 (7 bases). The V gene's germline CDR1 is DFQATT and CDR2 SNEGSKA (reference sequence). Trimming took off 7 bases at V and 8 bases at J, with 22 bases between the two ends. The CDR3 is 14 residues long.